This T cell receptor beta chain comes out of a study of regulatory T cells in long-lasting Graves disease (dated by TCRdb to the early 2020s). Turning to the overall study: To count as having persistent Graves' disease, a patient had to have received antithyroid drug treatment for over 5 years with TSH receptor autoantibodies remaining persistently positive. This study used TCR sequencing and RNA sequencing of peripheral blood to compare persistent Graves' disease patients against newly diagnosed Graves' disease patients. The study was registered as a clinical trial and conducted in China. A total of 33 samples underwent TCR sequencing, from 13 patients with persistent Graves' disease and 20 or so patients with newly diagnosed Graves' disease. Antithyroid drugs had been taken for about 10.3 years on average by persistent Graves' disease patients in the clinical cohort. The paper's findings and limits, for the study overall: The study examined only peripheral blood because the primary lesion, thyroid tissue, could not be accessed. Lower TCR Shannon entropy and fewer highly expanded clones were observed in persistent Graves' disease patients than in newly diagnosed patients, which suggested clonal expansion. Sequencing and analysis were limited to the TCR beta chain. The authors acknowledged the small sample size as a limitation that may reduce accuracy. TRBV28, TRBJ1-2 and TRBJ2-5 were preferentially used in persistent disease, while TRBV20-1 and TRBJ2-1 were favored in newly diagnosed disease. More public clonotypes were shared among persistent patients (more than 2,500) than among newly diagnosed patients (966).

The method behind the library was multiplex PCR. TCRdb names Illumina HiSeq 4000 as the instrument used. iRepertoire HTBI primers and Arm-PCR amplification of CDR3 regions were used to construct TCR beta libraries. Gel purification was performed on PCR products prior to sequencing. From the authors' description of their analysis: A total of some 65 TRBV and approximately 13 TRBJ segments were identified across samples and were used for gene usage analysis of CDR3 amino acid clonotypes. COPE and FqMerger were used to merge the filtered high-quality paired reads into contigs. BLAST was used to align contigs to IMGT TRBV, TRBD and TRBJ reference genes, with CDR3 defined following IMGT. Highly expanded clones were defined as clonotypes with a frequency above 0.1%. Shannon entropy served as the measure of repertoire diversity, while the Gini coefficient captured V-J evenness. A clonotype found in more than one individual was treated as public. Through fastp at Q25 and MiXCR, TCRdb rebuilt clones from the public reads, retaining in-frame beta chains. Every distinct CDR3 protein forms one entry, paired with its most common genes and DNA. The V and J calls were not made by the authors but by TCRdb's processing. In this sample the table shows around 450,000 distinct CDR3 sequences, 20% to 25% of which occur a single time. Roughly 7% of the sample is taken by the ten largest.

This clonotype was seen many times. No cognate antigen has been identified for it. There are no base qualities to consult, and no much larger clone falls within one base. Explained via the paper, the time point label denotes: persistent/refractory GD, antithyroid drugs over 5 years with positive TRAb. For both TCR sequencing and RNA sequencing, RNA was extracted from PBMCs in TRIzol. Graves' disease was diagnosed according to American Thyroid Association guidelines. Patients for the study were recruited at an endocrinology department in Xi'an, China. Each patient gave about 10 milliliters of peripheral blood, collected in an EDTA anticoagulant tube. Ficoll Paque Plus density gradient separation was used to isolate PBMCs, and no further T cell sorting was done. An Agilent 2100 Bioanalyzer and agarose gel were used to assess RNA quality, and a NanoDrop 2000 was used to measure RNA concentration. The CDR3 has 15 amino acids, counting the end cysteine and phenylalanine. The sequence is cut down to CDR3 DNA, 45 bases in frame from base 1. V and J are trimmed by 7 bases and 5 bases, and the gene matches miss 9 bases of the junction.

The sample consisted of peripheral blood mononuclear cells (PBMCs), taken when the disease was refractory, from a patient treated with antithyroid drugs. The receptor chain draws on TRBV12-3 or TRBV12-4 and TRBJ1-2, and 11 junction bases match TRBD1. This TCR came from a female donor with Graves disease. The sequence in DNA is TGTGCCAGCACCTTGGGACAGGGGGAACTATATGGCTACACCTTC. Translated, this is CASTLGQGELYGYTF.